The present entry profiles one T cell receptor beta chain with its context. This clone came up a few times. Its target antigen remains unknown. No much larger clonotype is one base removed from it; base qualities were not supplied. Interpreted using the paper, the time point label stands for: week 23, last vaccination. Each vaccine dose, consisting of 300 ug of a 20-mer mutant IDH1 peptide in Montanide, was administered subcutaneously with topical imiquimod. All donors had newly diagnosed IDH1-mutant astrocytomas of WHO grade 3 or 4 that showed loss of nuclear ATRX. The samples were drawn from NOA16, a multicentre, single-arm, open-label phase I trial in Germany that tested a mutant IDH1 peptide vaccine in humans for the first time. Genomic DNA for TCRB sequencing was extracted from EDTA blood using the DNeasy Blood and Tissue Kit. The sample comes from a study of a mutant IDH1 vaccine in newly diagnosed glioma (dated by TCRdb to the early 2020s). Background on the whole study: Patients received eight vaccinations in weeks 1, 3, 5, 7, 11, 15, 19 and 23, corresponding to visits V03 through V10. In the chemotherapy-containing groups, vaccination started alongside temozolomide cycles, whereas in patients who had radiotherapy alone it started 4-6 weeks after radiotherapy. Of the 30 to 35 treated patients, around 60% were male and around 40% were female, and a mean age of roughly 40 years was recorded. Before enrollment, most patients had been given radiochemotherapy with temozolomide as standard therapy, while the rest had received either radiotherapy alone or temozolomide alone. Six visits were used for peripheral blood collection: V03 (baseline), V05, V07, V10, V12 and V13. For exploratory analyses, about 25 treated patients had longitudinal TCRB deep sequencing done wherever samples were available.

The research as a whole found: PBMC samples for TCRB deep sequencing were selected based on availability. Immune responses induced by the vaccine were seen in around 93% of patients across multiple MHC alleles. The authors stated that sample limitations prevented analyses of patient blood samples from being reproduced. Pseudoprogression seemed to be unrelated to changes in the top peripheral T cell clonotypes found by TCRB sequencing.

The method behind the library was the immunoSEQ multiplex PCR assay. Following the manufacturer's protocol, the hsTCRB Kit was used to amplify rearranged TCR beta chain sequences. Sequencing of TCRB libraries was carried out on an Illumina MiSeq. Regarding the original processing steps: Demultiplexing, trimming and gene mapping were performed with the kit vendor's proprietary platform. Here the immuneACCESS table is served through TCRdb, limited to in-frame sequences with V and J called. Missing clones are a known gap in these copies; in checked studies unresolved V genes cover under half, and the rest lacks a known reason. V and J calls and clone size are given by that table; D and trimming were obtained from the DNA. The sample table contains about 55,000 clones; only one count was recorded for about 80% of them. Roughly 6% of the sample is held by the ten biggest clonotypes. The germline V gene (reference sequence) sets CDR1 to SEHNR and CDR2 to FQNEAQ. The CDR3 covers 12 residues, taking in both the cysteine and the phenylalanine. Of all the DNA, just the CDR3 is kept, 36 bases in frame from base 1. V and J lose 1 base and 3 bases, and a span of 4 bases separates them.

This sequence was found in a man between 40 and 49 years old with glioma. Sequencing used PBMCs, obtained from a glioma patient whose treatment included an IDH1 peptide vaccine. This chain is built from TRBV7-9 and TRBJ2-7; the D gene remains uncertain. The CDR3 region reads CASSLGYYEQYF. The DNA reads TGTGCCAGCAGCTTAGGGTACTACGAGCAGTACTTC.